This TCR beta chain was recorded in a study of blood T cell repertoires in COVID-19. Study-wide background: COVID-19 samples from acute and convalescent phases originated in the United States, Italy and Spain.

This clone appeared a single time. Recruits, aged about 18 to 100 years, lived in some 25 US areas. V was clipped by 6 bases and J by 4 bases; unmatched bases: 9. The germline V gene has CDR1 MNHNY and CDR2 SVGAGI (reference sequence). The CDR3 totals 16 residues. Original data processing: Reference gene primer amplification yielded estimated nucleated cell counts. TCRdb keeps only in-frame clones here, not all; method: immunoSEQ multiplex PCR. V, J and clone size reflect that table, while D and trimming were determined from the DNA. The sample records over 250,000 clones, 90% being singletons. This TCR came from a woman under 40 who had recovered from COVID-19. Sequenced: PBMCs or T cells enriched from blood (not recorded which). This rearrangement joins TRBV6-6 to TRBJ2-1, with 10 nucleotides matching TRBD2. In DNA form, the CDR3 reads TGTGCCAGCAGCCTTAGCGGGAGGCCAATATACAATGAGCAGTTCTTC. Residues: CASSLSGRPIYNEQFF.